This entry lists 26 T cell receptor beta chains sequenced from one sample in a study of Ad26.COV2.S vaccination and SARS-CoV-2 variants. TCRdb's table, derived via immunoSEQ multiplex PCR, lists solely in-frame clones and lacks some. The sample has 300,000 to 400,000 clones, around 89% seen once. Described treatment: 15 to 20 received Ad26.COV2.S at low or high dose, single or two shots; roughly five received placebo; per-sample allocation not given. The samples were gathered on day 63 after the first injection of vaccine or placebo. Specimen: peripheral blood, collected in a trial of Ad26.COV2.S vaccine versus placebo. Receptors originate from a person aged 18-60 years who received the Ad26.COV2.S COVID-19 vaccine or a placebo.

The genes are TRBV6-5 and TRBJ1-6; 7 bases align to TRBD1. Germline V gene lookup returns CDR1 MNHEY and CDR2 SVGAGI. V shed 2 bases and J 7 bases; nucleotides not matched to a gene: 8. The CDR3 is made up of 16 amino acids. The CDR3 sequence is CASSYAGTAKNSPLHF. The CDR3 DNA sequence: TGTGCCAGCAGTTACGCTGGGACAGCTAAGAATTCACCCCTCCACTTT.

V gene TRBV13 combines with J gene TRBJ2-7; perhaps D is TRBD1 or TRBD2 (5 bases each). The CDR3 consists of 16 residues. The germline V and J ends were trimmed by 0 bases and 2 bases, with 14 bases remaining between them. Germline loops: CDR1 PRHDT, CDR2 FYEKMQ (reference sequence). The CDR3 protein is CASSLGVGTGTYEQYF. The CDR3, as DNA: TGTGCCAGCAGCTTAGGAGTTGGGACGGGGACCTACGAGCAGTACTTC.

This clone is a singleton in its sample. This chain joins TRBV5-6 and TRBJ2-7; TRBD2 matches at 11 bases. The CDR3 totals 14 residues. Germline V gene lookup returns CDR1 SGHDT and CDR2 YYEEEE. With V trimmed by 1 base and J by 4 bases, 1 base remained unmatched. The CDR3 region is CASSLTSGGYEQYF. Here the CDR3 DNA reads TGTGCCAGCAGCTTGACTAGCGGGGGATACGAGCAGTACTTC.

The chain combines TRBV6-1 with TRBJ2-7; D is uncertain. Germline CDR1 is MNHNS and CDR2 is SASEGT. This CDR3 spans 13 amino acids. Between the trimmed V and J ends, which lost 2 bases and 4 bases, there was a span of 9 bases. The CDR3 here is CASSERGVYEQYF. CDR3 coding DNA: TGTGCCAGCAGTGAACGCGGAGTTTACGAGCAGTACTTC.

The V gene is TRBV2, the J gene TRBJ2-5; D may correspond to TRBD1 or TRBD2 (5 bases each). V was cut by 6 bases and J by 2 bases, with 10 bases left in between. From germline, CDR1 is SNHLY and CDR2 FYNNEI. This CDR3 spans 13 amino acids. CDR3 nucleotides: TGTGCCAGCAGGGGGGTGATACAAGAGACCCAGTACTTC. It translates to CASRGVIQETQYF.

The V gene is TRBV19, the J gene TRBJ2-6; D call uncertain. The CDR3 runs 20 residues. Per germline, CDR1 LNHDA and CDR2 SQIVND (reference sequence). V lost 5 bases to trimming and J lost 0 bases, with 23 bases between them. For the CDR3, the DNA is TGTGCCAGTAGTGCTCTCGGACGAGTCGCGTTGTTCTCTGGGGCCAACGTCCTGACTTTC. It is translated as CASSALGRVALFSGANVLTF.

The chain carries TRBV28 and TRBJ2-2; 12 positions match TRBD2. Trimming at V came to 2 bases and at J to 1 base, leaving 5 bases not matched to a gene. CDR1 is MDHEN, CDR2 SYDVKM, per germline. This CDR3 is built from 18 residues. The CDR3 DNA reads as TGTGCCAGCAGTTTAGGTCGACTAGCGGGGGAGAACACCGGGGAGCTGTTTTTT. This sequence encodes CASSLGRLAGENTGELFF.

The rearrangement joins TRBV19 to TRBJ1-3; the match to TRBD1 covers 7 bases. V lost 4 bases and J lost 0; bases outside the gene matches: 15. Germline V gene data show CDR1 as LNHDA and CDR2 as SQIVND (reference sequence). The CDR3 runs to 19 residues. The CDR3 bases are TGTGCCAGTAGTACCCTCGAGGAACAGGGGACGGTCTCTGGAAACACCATATATTTT. It specifies CASSTLEEQGTVSGNTIYF.

The V and J genes are TRBV5-4 and TRBJ1-2; no clear D gene. Germline CDR1 SGHNT, CDR2 YYREEE (reference sequence). CDR3 length: 17 residues. Trimming shortened V by 4 bases and J by 0 bases, and 19 bases separated the two germline ends. Here the CDR3 reads CASSPLIGRTPNYGYTF. DNA of the CDR3: TGTGCCAGCAGCCCCCTGATAGGCCGGACTCCTAACTATGGCTACACCTTC.

The chain has TRBV5-6 and TRBJ2-5; D is possibly TRBD2 (5 bases). The CDR3 length is 15 residues. Germline-derived CDR1 and CDR2 are SGHDT and YYEEEE. V was shortened by 3 bases and J by 1 base, with 13 bases between the two germline ends. For the CDR3, the DNA is TGTGCCAGCAGCTGGGATGTGGCGGGCCAAGAGACCCAGTACTTC. Protein: CASSWDVAGQETQYF.

The V and J genes are TRBV5-6 and TRBJ2-7; 9 bases agree with TRBD2. The V and J ends lost 5 bases and 3 bases, in that order; junction bases with no gene match: 6. This CDR3 comprises 14 residues. The germline V gene has CDR1 SGHDT and CDR2 YYEEEE. CDR3: CASSYSGRLYEQYF. The CDR3 DNA is TGTGCCAGCAGTTATAGCGGGAGACTCTACGAGCAGTACTTC. The full variable domain, its missing parts supplied by reference TRBV5-6 and TRBJ2-7, is DAGVTQSPTHLIKTRGQQVTLRCSPKSGHDTVSWYQQALGQGPQFIFQYYEEEERQRGNFPDRFSGHQFPNYSSELNVNALLLGDSALYLCASSYSGRLYEQYFGPGTRLTVT.

V usage is TRBV4-1 and J usage is TRBJ1-4; D uncertain. The V gene lost 0 bases and the J gene lost 0 bases, with 14 bases spanning the gap. Germline-derived CDR1 and CDR2 are MGHRA and YSYEKL. The length of the CDR3 is 18 residues. The CDR3 loop is CASSQDPPGRATNEKLFF. CDR3 nucleotide sequence: TGCGCCAGCAGCCAAGATCCCCCAGGACGGGCAACTAATGAAAAACTGTTTTTT.

V is TRBV24-1 and J is TRBJ2-7, with D unclear. This CDR3 spans 15 amino acids. Trimming shortened V by 5 bases and J by 3 bases, and 16 bases separated the two germline ends. Germline assignment: CDR1 KGHDR and CDR2 SFDVKD. This chain's CDR3 is CATSALGPGGYEQYF. Here the CDR3 DNA reads TGTGCCACCAGTGCCCTCGGACCCGGCGGCTACGAGCAGTACTTC.

The genes are TRBV4-1 and TRBJ2-3, with TRBD2 matching over 12 bases. The CDR3 length is 17 residues. V lost 4 bases and J lost 3; bases outside the gene matches: 8. The germline V gene has CDR1 MGHRA and CDR2 YSYEKL. The CDR3 sequence is CASSLRPSGGATDTQYF. The CDR3 DNA sequence: TGCGCCAGCAGCCTCCGTCCTAGCGGGGGGGCAACAGATACGCAGTATTTT.

The V call is TRBV30, the J call TRBJ2-6; D ambiguous. V was shortened by 0 bases and J by 3 bases, with 3 bases between the two germline ends. Germline lookup yields CDR1 GTSNPN and CDR2 SVGIG (reference sequence). CDR3 length: 13 residues. CDR3 nucleotides: TGTGCCTGGAGTGTAGTTGGGGCCAACGTCCTGACTTTC. Its translation: CAWSVVGANVLTF.

This sequence joins TRBV19 and TRBJ2-3; D gene ambiguous. There are 13 residues in the CDR3. Trimming cost V 3 bases and J 2 bases, with 6 bases left between them. The germline V gene encodes CDR1 LNHDA and CDR2 SQIVND (reference sequence). CDR3 DNA: TGTGCCAGTAGTATCTCTCACACAGATACGCAGTATTTT. Encoded protein: CASSISHTDTQYF.

The chain uses TRBV2 and TRBJ1-1; D may be TRBD1 (5 bases). The CDR3 consists of 14 residues. V was cut by 5 bases and J by 11 bases, with 21 bases left in between. CDR1 is SNHLY, CDR2 FYNNEI, per germline. The CDR3 sequence: CASSWTETVGEAFF. The CDR3 DNA follows: TGTGCCAGCAGTTGGACCGAAACGGTGGGGGAGGCTTTCTTT.

The count of this clone is one. The V gene is TRBV20-1, the J gene TRBJ1-6; 7 nucleotides agree with TRBD1. This CDR3 contains 13 residues. With V trimmed by 3 bases and J by 7 bases, 3 bases remained unmatched. Looked up from germline, CDR1 is DFQATT and CDR2 is SNEGSKA (reference sequence). The CDR3 reads CSASDRVNSPLHF. The CDR3, as DNA: TGCAGTGCTAGTGACAGGGTGAATTCACCCCTCCACTTT.

V usage is TRBV30 and J usage is TRBJ1-2; D is possibly TRBD1 (5 bases). V was clipped by 4 bases and J by 6 bases, with 18 bases between them. The CDR3 covers 14 residues. Germline values: CDR1 GTSNPN, CDR2 SVGIG (reference sequence). This CDR3 reads CAWNYGGESDGYTF. Written as DNA, the CDR3 is TGTGCCTGGAACTATGGGGGGGAATCGGATGGCTACACCTTC. The entire variable domain, with the rest obtained from reference TRBV30 and TRBJ1-2, is as follows: SQTIHQWPATLVQPVGSPLSLECTVEGTSNPNLYWYRQAAGRGLQLLFYSVGIGQISSEVPQNLSASRPQDRQFILSSKKLLLSDSGFYLCAWNYGGESDGYTFGSGTRLTVV.

In this sample, this clone turned up once. V and J are TRBV27 and TRBJ2-3; D uncertain. The germline CDR1 and CDR2 sequences are MNHEY and SMNVEV (reference sequence). CDR3 size: 15 residues. Trimming stripped 3 bases from V and 1 base from J, with 11 bases between. CDR3 coding DNA: TGTGCCAGCAGTTTTCTGGTGTCAGGCACAGATACGCAGTATTTT. This encodes CASSFLVSGTDTQYF.

This chain links TRBV25-1 with TRBJ2-1; TRBD1 might be the D (5 bases). The CDR3 is made up of 11 amino acids. Germline-derived CDR1 and CDR2 are MGHDK and SYGVNS. V lost 7 bases to trimming and J lost 9 bases, with 10 bases between them. This CDR3 is CASIRGPEQFF. As DNA, the CDR3 is TGTGCCAGCATTAGGGGTCCTGAGCAGTTCTTC.

The genes are TRBV7-9 and TRBJ1-1; D is unclear. CDR3 length equals 16 residues. V was clipped by 5 bases and J by 1 base, with 17 bases between them. Germline assignment: CDR1 SEHNR and CDR2 FQNEAQ (reference sequence). CDR3 residues: CASSEPPGSRNTEAFF. The CDR3 DNA reads as TGTGCCAGCAGCGAACCCCCGGGCAGCCGGAACACTGAAGCTTTCTTT.

This clone appeared once. The chain has TRBV5-6 and TRBJ1-4, with D unresolved. V was shortened by 0 bases and J by 7 bases, with 13 bases between the two germline ends. This CDR3 contains 15 residues. The germline CDR1 and CDR2 sequences are SGHDT and YYEEEE. CDR3 amino acids: CASSLVAGVREKLFF. The CDR3 nucleotides are TGTGCCAGCAGCTTGGTTGCTGGCGTGCGTGAAAAACTGTTTTTT.

The chain recombines TRBV2 with TRBJ1-2; 12 bases are shared with TRBD1. The junction had 4 bases not matched to a gene; V was cut back by 4 bases and J by 4 bases. Germline V gives CDR1 SNHLY, CDR2 FYNNEI. CDR3 length: 15 residues. The CDR3 protein is CASSAGTGGFYGYTF. In DNA, the CDR3 is TGTGCCAGCAGTGCCGGGACAGGGGGCTTCTATGGCTACACCTTC.

This clone was seen a few times. The rearrangement links TRBV6-5 to TRBJ2-6; the D gene is possibly TRBD1 (5 bases). Per the germline V gene, CDR1 is MNHEY and CDR2 is SVGAGI. Trimming removed 7 bases at V and 0 bases at J, with 10 bases between. CDR3 length: 15 residues. The CDR3 DNA sequence: TGTGCCAGCAAACAGGCATCCTCTGGGGCCAACGTCCTGACTTTC. This encodes CASKQASSGANVLTF.

This chain uses TRBV28 with TRBJ2-1; TRBD2 matches at 13 bases. The CDR3 runs 17 residues. Unmatched junction bases numbered 3, after V lost 1 base and J lost 3 bases. CDR1 and CDR2 (germline): MDHEN, SYDVKM. The CDR3 loop is CASSLSGLAGFYNEQFF. The CDR3, as DNA: TGTGCCAGCAGTTTATCGGGACTAGCGGGGTTCTACAATGAGCAGTTCTTC. Looking up the rest from reference TRBV28 and TRBJ2-1 gives the full variable domain: DVKVTQSSRYLVKRTGEKVFLECVQDMDHENMFWYRQDPGLGLRLIYFSYDVKMKEKGDIPEGYSVSREKKERFSLILESASTNQTSMYLCASSLSGLAGFYNEQFFGPGTRLTVL.